This TCR beta chain was recorded in a study of blood T cell repertoires in COVID-19. The study recruited people aged about 18 to 95 years across about two dozen US areas. As processed by the authors: Reference gene primer amplification yielded estimated nucleated cell counts. The assay was immunoSEQ multiplex PCR, and TCRdb's table has in-frame clones only and misses some. D and trimming were read from the DNA, whereas the V and J calls and clone size are those reported in that table. The table includes hundreds of thousands of clones, around 89% detected once. This TCR came from a young woman who had recovered from COVID-19. Material for sequencing was PBMCs or T cells enriched from blood (not recorded which).

The CDR3 loop is CASSPVAGAEKLFF. In DNA form, the CDR3 reads TGCGCCAGCAGCCCGGTGGCAGGGGCGGAAAAACTGTTTTTT. The V gene is TRBV5-1, the J gene TRBJ1-4, with D possibly being TRBD1 (6 bases). V lost 4 bases, J lost 8 bases, and 15 bases lay in between. CDR1 is SGHRS, CDR2 YFSETQ, per germline. This CDR3 contains 14 residues.